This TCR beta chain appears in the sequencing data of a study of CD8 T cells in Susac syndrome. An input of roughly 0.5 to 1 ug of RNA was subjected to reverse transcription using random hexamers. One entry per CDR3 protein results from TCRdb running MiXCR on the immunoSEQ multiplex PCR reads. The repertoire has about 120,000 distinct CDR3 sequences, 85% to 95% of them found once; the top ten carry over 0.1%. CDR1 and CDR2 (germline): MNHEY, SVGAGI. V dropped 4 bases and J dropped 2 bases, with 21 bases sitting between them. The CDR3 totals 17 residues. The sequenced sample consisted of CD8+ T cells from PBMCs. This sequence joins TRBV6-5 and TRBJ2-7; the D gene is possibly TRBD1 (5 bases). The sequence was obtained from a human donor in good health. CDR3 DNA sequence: TGTGCCAGCAGTTTCCGCTTGGGCCTTAGCAGGGCCTACGAGCAGTACTTC. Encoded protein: CASSFRLGLSRAYEQYF.